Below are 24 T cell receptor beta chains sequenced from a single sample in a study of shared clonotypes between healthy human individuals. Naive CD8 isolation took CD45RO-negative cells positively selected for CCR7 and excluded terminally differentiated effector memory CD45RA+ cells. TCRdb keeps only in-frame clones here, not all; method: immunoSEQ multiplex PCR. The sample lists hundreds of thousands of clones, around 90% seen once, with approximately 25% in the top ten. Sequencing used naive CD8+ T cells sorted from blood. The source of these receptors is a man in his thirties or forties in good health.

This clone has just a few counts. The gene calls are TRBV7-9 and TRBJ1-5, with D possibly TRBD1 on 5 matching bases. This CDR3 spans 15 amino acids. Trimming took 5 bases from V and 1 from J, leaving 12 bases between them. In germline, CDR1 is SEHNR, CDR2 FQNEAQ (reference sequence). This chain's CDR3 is CASSPDGGSNQPQHF. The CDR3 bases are TGTGCCAGCAGCCCAGACGGGGGGAGCAATCAGCCCCAGCATTTT.

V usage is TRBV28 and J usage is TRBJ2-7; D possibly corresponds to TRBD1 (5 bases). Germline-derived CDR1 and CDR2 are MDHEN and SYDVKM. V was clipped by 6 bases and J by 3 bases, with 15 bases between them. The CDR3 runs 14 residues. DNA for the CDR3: TGTGCCAGCAGAACAGACAGCCCGCTCTACGAGCAGTACTTC. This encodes CASRTDSPLYEQYF. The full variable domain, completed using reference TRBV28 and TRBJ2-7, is DVKVTQSSRYLVKRTGEKVFLECVQDMDHENMFWYRQDPGLGLRLIYFSYDVKMKEKGDIPEGYSVSREKKERFSLILESASTNQTSMYLCASRTDSPLYEQYFGPGTRLTVT.

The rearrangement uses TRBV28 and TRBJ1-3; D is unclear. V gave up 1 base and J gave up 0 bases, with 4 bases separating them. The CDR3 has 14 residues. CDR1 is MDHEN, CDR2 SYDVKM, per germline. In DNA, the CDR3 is TGTGCCAGCAGTTTATATCGCTCTGGAAACACCATATATTTT. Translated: CASSLYRSGNTIYF.

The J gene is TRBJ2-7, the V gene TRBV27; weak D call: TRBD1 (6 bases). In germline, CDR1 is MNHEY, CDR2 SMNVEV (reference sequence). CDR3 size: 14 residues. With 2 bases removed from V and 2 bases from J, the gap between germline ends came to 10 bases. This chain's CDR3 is CASSLGKGAYEQYF. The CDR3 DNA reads TGTGCCAGCAGTTTAGGGAAGGGGGCCTACGAGCAGTACTTC.

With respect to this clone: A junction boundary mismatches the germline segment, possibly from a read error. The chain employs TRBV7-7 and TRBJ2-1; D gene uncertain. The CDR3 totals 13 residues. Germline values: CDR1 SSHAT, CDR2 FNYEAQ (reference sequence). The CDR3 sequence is CASSQRLGNEQFF. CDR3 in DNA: TGTGCTAGCAGCCAGCGACTGGGGAATGAGCAGTTCTTC.

The CDR3 is CASSLLYQDTDTQYF. In nucleotides, the CDR3 is TGTGCCAGCAGTTTGCTTTACCAGGACACAGATACGCAGTATTTT. The chain combines TRBV28 with TRBJ2-3; D not certain. Germline assignment: CDR1 MDHEN and CDR2 SYDVKM. Trimming shortened V by 3 bases and J by 2 bases, and 12 bases separated the two germline ends. The CDR3 sequence is 15 residues long.

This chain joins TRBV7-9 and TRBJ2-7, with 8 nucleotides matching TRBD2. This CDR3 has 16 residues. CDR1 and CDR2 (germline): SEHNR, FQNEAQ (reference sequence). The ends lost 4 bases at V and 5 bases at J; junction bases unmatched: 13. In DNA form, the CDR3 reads TGTGCCAGCAGCTCCAGTTTGAGGAGCGGGAGTAACGAGCAGTACTTC. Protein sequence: CASSSSLRSGSNEQYF.

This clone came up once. Here the CDR3 DNA reads TGTGCCAGCAGCCGTTCCGGGGGGGCAGATGAGCAGTACTTC. Translating gives CASSRSGGADEQYF. The V call is TRBV7-6, the J call TRBJ2-7, with 8 bases aligning to TRBD2. Germline V gene data show CDR1 as SGHVS and CDR2 as FNYEAQ. Losses at the gene ends were 5 bases for V and 7 bases for J; bases not matched to a gene: 10. The CDR3 is 14 residues long.

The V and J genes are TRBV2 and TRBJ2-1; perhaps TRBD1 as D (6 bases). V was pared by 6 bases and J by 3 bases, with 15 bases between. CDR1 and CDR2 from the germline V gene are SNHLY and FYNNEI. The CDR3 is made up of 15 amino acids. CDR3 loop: CASRAGTSYYNEQFF. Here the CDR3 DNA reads TGTGCCAGCAGGGCCGGGACAAGTTACTACAATGAGCAGTTCTTC.

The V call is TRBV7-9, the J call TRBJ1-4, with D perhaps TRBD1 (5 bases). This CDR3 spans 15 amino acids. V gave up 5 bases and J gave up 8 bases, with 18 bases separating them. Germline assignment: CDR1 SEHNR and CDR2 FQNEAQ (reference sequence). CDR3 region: CASSPQGGGREKLFF. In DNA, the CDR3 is TGTGCCAGCAGCCCTCAGGGTGGGGGAAGAGAAAAACTGTTTTTT.

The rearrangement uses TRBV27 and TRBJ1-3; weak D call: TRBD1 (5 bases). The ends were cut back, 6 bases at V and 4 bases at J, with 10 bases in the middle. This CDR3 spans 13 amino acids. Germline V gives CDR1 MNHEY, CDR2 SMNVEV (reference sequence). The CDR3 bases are TGTGCCAGCAGCCCTGGGGGAGGAAACACCATATATTTT. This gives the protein CASSPGGGNTIYF.

The CDR3 nucleotides read TGCAGCGTTGTAGTCAGGACAGACAATGAGCAGTTCTTC. It is translated as CSVVVRTDNEQFF. The J gene is TRBJ2-1, the V gene TRBV29-1; a possible D gene is TRBD1 (6 bases). Germline CDR1 and CDR2: SQVTM and ANQGSEA. Trimming took 4 bases from V and 5 from J, leaving 12 bases between them. The CDR3 has 13 residues.

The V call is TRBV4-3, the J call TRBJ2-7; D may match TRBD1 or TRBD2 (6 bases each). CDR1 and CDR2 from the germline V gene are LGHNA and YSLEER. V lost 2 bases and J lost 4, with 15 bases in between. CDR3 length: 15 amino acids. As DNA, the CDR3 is TGCGCCAGCAGCCAAAGCCCAGGGGCGGGATACGAGCAGTACTTC. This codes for CASSQSPGAGYEQYF.

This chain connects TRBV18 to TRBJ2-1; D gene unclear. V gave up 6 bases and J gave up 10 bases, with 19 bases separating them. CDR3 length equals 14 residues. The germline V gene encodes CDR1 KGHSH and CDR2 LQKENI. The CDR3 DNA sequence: TGTGCCAGCTCCCCCCCCCTACAAAGTTCGGAGCAGTTCTTC. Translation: CASSPPLQSSEQFF.

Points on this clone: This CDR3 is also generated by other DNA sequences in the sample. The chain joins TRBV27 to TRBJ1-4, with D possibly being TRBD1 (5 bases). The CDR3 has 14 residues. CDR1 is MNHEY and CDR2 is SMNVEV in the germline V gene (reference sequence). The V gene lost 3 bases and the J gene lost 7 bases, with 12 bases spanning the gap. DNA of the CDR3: TGTGCCAGCAGTTTCCGGCAGGGAGGTGAAAAACTGTTTTTT. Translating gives CASSFRQGGEKLFF. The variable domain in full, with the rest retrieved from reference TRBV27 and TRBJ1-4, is EAQVTQNPRYLITVTGKKLTVTCSQNMNHEYMSWYRQDPGLGLRQIYYSMNVEVTDKGDVPEGYKVSRKEKRNFPLILESPSPNQTSLYFCASSFRQGGEKLFFGSGTQLSVL.

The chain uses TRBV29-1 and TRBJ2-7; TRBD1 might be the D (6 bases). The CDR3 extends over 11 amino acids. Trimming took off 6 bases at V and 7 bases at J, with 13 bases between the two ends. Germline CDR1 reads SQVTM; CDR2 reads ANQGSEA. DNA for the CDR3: TGCAGCGTCGAGCAGGGGAAAGAGCAGTACTTC. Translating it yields CSVEQGKEQYF.

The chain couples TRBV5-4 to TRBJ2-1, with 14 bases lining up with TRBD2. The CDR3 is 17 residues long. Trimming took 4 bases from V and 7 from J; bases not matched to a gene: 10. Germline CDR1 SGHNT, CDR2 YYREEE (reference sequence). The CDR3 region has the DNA TGTGCCAGCAGCCCAGGACTAGCGGGAGGCGGCGGGAATGAGCAGTTCTTC. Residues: CASSPGLAGGGGNEQFF.

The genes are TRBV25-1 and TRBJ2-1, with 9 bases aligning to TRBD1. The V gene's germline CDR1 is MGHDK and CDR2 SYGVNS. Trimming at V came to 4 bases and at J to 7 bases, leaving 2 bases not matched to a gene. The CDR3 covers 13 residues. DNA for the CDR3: TGTGCCAGCAGTGCCGGACAGGGGAATGAGCAGTTCTTC. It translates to CASSAGQGNEQFF.

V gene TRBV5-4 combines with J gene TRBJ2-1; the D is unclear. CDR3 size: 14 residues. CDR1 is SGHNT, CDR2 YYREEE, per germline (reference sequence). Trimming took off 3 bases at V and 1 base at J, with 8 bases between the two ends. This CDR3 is CASSSAGSYNEQFF. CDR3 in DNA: TGTGCCAGCAGCTCCGCCGGGTCCTACAATGAGCAGTTCTTC.

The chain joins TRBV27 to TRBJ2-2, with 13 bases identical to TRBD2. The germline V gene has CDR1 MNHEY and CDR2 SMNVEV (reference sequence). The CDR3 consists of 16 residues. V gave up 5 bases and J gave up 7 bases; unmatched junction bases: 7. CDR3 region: CASSARTSGRIGELFF. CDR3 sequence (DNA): TGTGCCAGCAGTGCCCGGACTAGCGGGAGAATCGGGGAGCTGTTTTTT.

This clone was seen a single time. This CDR3 reads CASSLDLGEQFF. The CDR3 DNA follows: TGTGCCAGCAGCTTAGACCTGGGGGAGCAGTTCTTC. This sequence joins TRBV7-2 and TRBJ2-1; D remains ambiguous. Germline V gene lookup returns CDR1 SGHTA and CDR2 FQGNSA. This CDR3 has 12 amino acids. Trimming pared 1 base from V and 10 bases from J, leaving 8 bases between.

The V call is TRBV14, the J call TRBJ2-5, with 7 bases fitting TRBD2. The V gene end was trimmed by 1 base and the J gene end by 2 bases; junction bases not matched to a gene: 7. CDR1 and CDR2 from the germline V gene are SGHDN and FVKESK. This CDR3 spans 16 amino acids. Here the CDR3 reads CASSQAGRARQETQYF. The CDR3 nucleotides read TGTGCCAGCAGCCAAGCGGGGAGGGCACGGCAAGAGACCCAGTACTTC.

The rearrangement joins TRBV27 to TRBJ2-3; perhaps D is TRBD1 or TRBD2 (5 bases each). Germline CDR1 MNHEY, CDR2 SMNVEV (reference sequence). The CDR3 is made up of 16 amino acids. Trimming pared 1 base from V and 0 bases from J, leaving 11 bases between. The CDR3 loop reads CASSLWDPTSTDTQYF. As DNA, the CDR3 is TGTGCCAGCAGTTTATGGGACCCTACTAGCACAGATACGCAGTATTTT.

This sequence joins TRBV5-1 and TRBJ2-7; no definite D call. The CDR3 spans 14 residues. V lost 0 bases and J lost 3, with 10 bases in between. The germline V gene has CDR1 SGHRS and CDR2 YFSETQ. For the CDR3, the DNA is TGCGCCAGCAGCTTGGCGGGCCAGCTCTACGAGCAGTACTTC. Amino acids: CASSLAGQLYEQYF.